This T cell receptor beta chain is drawn from a study of regulatory T cells in long-lasting Graves disease. Whole-study context: Persistent Graves' disease required over 5 years of antithyroid drugs and positive TSH receptor antibodies. General study points: The sample size was small, and this may have reduced accuracy.

As for this clonotype: Its specificity is unknown.

Arm-PCR of CDR3 regions and iRepertoire HTBI primers were the basis on which TCR beta libraries were built. TCRdb analysed the multiplex PCR reads with MiXCR anew, one entry per CDR3 protein. The sample has roughly 400,000 distinct CDR3 sequences, 21% seen once; the top ten hold about 13%. Time point of the sample: persistent/refractory GD, antithyroid drugs over 5 years with positive TRAb. PBMC-extracted RNA yielded the TCR library. Patients with Graves' disease were diagnosed by American Thyroid Association guidelines. Peripheral blood, roughly 9.2 milliliters per patient, was collected in EDTA tubes. Trimming removed 6 bases from V and 12 bases from J, with 20 bases in between. Germline V gene sequence: CDR1 MDHEN, CDR2 SYDVKM. This CDR3 spans 13 amino acids.

The chain couples TRBV28 to TRBJ1-2; D remains unclear. The TCR comes from a female donor with Graves disease. Sequenced here: peripheral blood mononuclear cells (PBMCs), sampled when the disease was refractory, from a patient treated with antithyroid drugs. In nucleotides, the CDR3 is TGTGCCAGCAGCCCCGCTGGGCGCGAGGGCCACACCTTC. Its protein is CASSPAGREGHTF.